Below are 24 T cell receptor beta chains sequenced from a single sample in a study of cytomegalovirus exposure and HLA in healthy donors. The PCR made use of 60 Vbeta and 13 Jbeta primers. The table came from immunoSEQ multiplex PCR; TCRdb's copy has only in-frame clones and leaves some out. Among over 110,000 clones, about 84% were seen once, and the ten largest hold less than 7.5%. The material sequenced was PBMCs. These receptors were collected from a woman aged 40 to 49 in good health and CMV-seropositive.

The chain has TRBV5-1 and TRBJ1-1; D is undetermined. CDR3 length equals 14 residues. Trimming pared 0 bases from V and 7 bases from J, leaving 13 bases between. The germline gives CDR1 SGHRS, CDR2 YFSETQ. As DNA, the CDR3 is TGCGCCAGCAGCTTGGGCCCTGTGGGCAATGAAGCTTTCTTT. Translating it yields CASSLGPVGNEAFF.

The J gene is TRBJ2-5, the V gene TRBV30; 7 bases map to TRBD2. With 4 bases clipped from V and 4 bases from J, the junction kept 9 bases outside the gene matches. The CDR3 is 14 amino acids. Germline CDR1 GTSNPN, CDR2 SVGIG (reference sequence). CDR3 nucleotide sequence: TGTGCCTGGACTTTTGGGGGAGGGCGAGAGACCCAGTACTTC. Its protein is CAWTFGGGRETQYF.

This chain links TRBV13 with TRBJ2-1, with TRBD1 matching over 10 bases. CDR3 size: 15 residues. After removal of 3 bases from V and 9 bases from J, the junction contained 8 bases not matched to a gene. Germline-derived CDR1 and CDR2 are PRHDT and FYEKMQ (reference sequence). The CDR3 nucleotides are TGTGCCAGCAGCTTCGGACAGGGGGTGCCGGTTGAGCAGTTCTTC. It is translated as CASSFGQGVPVEQFF.

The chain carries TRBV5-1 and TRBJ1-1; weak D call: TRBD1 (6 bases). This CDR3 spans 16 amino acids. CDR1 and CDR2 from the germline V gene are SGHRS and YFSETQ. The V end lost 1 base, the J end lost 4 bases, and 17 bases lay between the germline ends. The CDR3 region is CASSLSLQGSGTEAFF. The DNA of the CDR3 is TGCGCCAGCAGCTTGTCCCTACAGGGCTCCGGCACTGAAGCTTTCTTT.

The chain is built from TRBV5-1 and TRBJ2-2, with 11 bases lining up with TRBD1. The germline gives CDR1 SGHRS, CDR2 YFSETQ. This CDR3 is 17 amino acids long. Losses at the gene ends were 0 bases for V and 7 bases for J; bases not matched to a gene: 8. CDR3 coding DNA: TGCGCCAGCAGCTTGGGACCGGACAGGGGGCACATCGGGGAGCTGTTTTTT. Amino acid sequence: CASSLGPDRGHIGELFF.

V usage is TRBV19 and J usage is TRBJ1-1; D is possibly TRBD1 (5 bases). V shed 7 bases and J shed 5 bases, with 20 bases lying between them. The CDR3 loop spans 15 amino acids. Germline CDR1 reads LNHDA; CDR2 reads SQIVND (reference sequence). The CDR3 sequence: CASIGGGGARTEAFF. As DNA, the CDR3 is TGTGCCAGTATAGGCGGCGGCGGGGCTAGGACTGAAGCTTTCTTT.

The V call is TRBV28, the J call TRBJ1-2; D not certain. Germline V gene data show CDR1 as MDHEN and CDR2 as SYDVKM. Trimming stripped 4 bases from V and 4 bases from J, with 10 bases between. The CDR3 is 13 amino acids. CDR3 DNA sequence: TGTGCCAGCAGTTCACTCTTGCCCTATGGCTACACCTTC. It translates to CASSSLLPYGYTF.

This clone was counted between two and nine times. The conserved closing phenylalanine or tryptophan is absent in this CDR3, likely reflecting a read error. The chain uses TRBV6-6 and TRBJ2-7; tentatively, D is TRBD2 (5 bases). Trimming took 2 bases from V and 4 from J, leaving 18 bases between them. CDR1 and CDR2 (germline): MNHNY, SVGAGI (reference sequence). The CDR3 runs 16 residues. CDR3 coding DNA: TGTGCCAGCAGTTACCCCAAAACCGGAGGAGGATACGAGCAGTACCTC. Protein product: CASSYPKTGGGYEQYL.

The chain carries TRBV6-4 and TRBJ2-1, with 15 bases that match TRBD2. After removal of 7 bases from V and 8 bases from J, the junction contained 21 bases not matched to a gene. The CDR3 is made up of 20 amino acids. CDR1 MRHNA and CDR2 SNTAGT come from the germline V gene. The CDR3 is CASTDGPGLAGGGHSDEQFF. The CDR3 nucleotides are TGTGCCAGCACCGACGGTCCGGGACTAGCGGGAGGCGGCCATAGCGATGAGCAGTTCTTC.

The CDR3 protein is CATSRGQGRDQQYF. For the CDR3, the DNA is TGTGCCACCAGCCGAGGACAGGGAAGGGACCAGCAGTACTTC. The chain is built from TRBV15 and TRBJ2-5, with 8 bases that match TRBD1. The CDR3 covers 14 residues. Germline CDR1 LNHNV, CDR2 YYDKDF (reference sequence). Losses at the gene ends were 5 bases for V and 11 bases for J; bases not matched to a gene: 13.

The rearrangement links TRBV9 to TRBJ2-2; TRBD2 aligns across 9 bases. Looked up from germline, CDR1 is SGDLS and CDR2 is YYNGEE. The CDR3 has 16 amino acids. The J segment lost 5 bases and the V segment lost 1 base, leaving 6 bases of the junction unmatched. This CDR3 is CASSVSSGIDTGELFF. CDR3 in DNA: TGTGCCAGCAGCGTATCTAGCGGGATTGATACCGGGGAGCTGTTTTTT.

The CDR3 DNA reads TGTGCCAGCAGCCCAGGGACTAGCTCCCTTGGTCCGCAGTATTTT. This gives the protein CASSPGTSSLGPQYF. The V gene is TRBV7-9, the J gene TRBJ2-3; 9 nucleotides align to TRBD2. The CDR3 spans 15 residues. J was trimmed by 10 bases and V by 5 bases; bases with no gene match: 13. Per germline, CDR1 SEHNR and CDR2 FQNEAQ (reference sequence).

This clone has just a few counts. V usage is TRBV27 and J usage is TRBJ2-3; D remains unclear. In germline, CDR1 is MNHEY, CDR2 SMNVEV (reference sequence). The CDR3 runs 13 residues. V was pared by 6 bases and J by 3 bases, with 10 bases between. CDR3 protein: CASSISWTDTQYF. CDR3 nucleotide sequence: TGTGCCAGCAGCATAAGCTGGACAGATACGCAGTATTTT.

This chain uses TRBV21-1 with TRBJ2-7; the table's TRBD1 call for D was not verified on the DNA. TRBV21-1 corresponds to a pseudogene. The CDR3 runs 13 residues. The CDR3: CASLDRKTYEQYF. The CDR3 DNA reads TGTGCCAGCTTGGACAGGAAAACCTACGAGCAGTACTTC.

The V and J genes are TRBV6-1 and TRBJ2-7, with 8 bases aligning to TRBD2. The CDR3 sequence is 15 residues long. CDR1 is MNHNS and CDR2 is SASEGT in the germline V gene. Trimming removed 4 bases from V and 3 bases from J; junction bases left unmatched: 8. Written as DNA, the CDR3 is TGTGCCAGCAGTGTTATACTAGCGGCTGACTACGAGCAGTACTTC. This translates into CASSVILAADYEQYF.

Here the CDR3 reads CASSLSRSWTEAFF. CDR3 nucleotide sequence: TGTGCCAGCAGTTTATCTCGGAGTTGGACTGAAGCTTTCTTT. The V and J genes are TRBV27 and TRBJ1-1; D unresolved. Trimming cost V 0 bases and J 5 bases, with 10 bases left between them. The CDR3 has 14 amino acids. The germline CDR1 and CDR2 sequences are MNHEY and SMNVEV (reference sequence).

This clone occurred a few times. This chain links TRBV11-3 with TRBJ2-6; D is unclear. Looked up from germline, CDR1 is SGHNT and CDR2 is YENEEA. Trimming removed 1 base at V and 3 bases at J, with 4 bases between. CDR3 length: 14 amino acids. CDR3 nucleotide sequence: TGTGCCAGCAGCTTAGCGGGTGGGGCCAACGTCCTGACTTTC. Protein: CASSLAGGANVLTF.

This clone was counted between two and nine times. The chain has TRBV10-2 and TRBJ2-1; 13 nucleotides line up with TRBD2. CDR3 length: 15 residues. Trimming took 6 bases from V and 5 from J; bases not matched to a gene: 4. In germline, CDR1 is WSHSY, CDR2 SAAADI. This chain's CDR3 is CASSATSGRHNEQFF. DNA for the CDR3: TGCGCCAGCAGCGCGACTAGCGGGAGGCACAATGAGCAGTTCTTC.

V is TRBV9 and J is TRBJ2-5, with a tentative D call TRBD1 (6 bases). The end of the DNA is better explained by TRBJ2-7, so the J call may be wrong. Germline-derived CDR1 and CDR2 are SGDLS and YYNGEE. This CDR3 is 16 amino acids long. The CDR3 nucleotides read TGTGCCAGCAGCGGTGAGGTGGGGAACAGGGCCTACGAGCAGTACTTC. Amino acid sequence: CASSGEVGNRAYEQYF.

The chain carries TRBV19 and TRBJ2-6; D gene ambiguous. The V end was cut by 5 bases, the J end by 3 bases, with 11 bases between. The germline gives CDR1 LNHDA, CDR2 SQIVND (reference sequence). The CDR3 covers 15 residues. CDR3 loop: CASSPASGGANVLTF. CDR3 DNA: TGTGCCAGTAGTCCGGCTTCAGGTGGGGCCAACGTCCTGACTTTC.

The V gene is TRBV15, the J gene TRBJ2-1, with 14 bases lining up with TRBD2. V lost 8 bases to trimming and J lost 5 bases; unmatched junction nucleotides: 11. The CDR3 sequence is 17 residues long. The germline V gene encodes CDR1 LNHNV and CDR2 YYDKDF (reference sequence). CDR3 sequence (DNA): TGTGCCACCTCCGGGACTAGCGGGAGTTTTGGGAACAATGAGCAGTTCTTC. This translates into CATSGTSGSFGNNEQFF. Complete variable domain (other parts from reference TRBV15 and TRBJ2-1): DAMVIQNPRYQVTQFGKPVTLSCSQTLNHNVMYWYQQKSSQAPKLLFHYYDKDFNNEADTPDNFQSRRPNTSFCFLDIRSPGLGDTAMYLCATSGTSGSFGNNEQFFGPGTRLTVL.

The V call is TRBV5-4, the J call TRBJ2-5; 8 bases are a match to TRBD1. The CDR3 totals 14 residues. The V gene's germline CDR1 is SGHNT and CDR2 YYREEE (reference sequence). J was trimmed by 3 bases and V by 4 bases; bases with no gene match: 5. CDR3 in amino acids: CASSTMDREETQYF. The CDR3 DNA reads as TGTGCCAGCAGCACTATGGACAGGGAAGAGACCCAGTACTTC.

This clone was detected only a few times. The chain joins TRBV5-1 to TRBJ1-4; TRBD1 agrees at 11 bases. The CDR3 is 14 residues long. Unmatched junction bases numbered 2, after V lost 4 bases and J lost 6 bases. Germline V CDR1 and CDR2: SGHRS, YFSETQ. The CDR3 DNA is TGCGCCAGCAGCCGGACAGGGGGCGATGAAAAACTGTTTTTT. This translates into CASSRTGGDEKLFF. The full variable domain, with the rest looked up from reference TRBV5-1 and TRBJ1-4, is KAGVTQTPRYLIKTRGQQVTLSCSPISGHRSVSWYQQTPGQGLQFLFEYFSETQRNKGNFPGRFSGRQFSNSRSEMNVSTLELGDSALYLCASSRTGGDEKLFFGSGTQLSVL.

The CDR3, as DNA: TGTGCCAGCAGCGTAGCCTCCGGGAGTGTAGATACGCAGTATTTT. As protein: CASSVASGSVDTQYF. The genes are TRBV9 and TRBJ2-3, with D perhaps matching TRBD2 (6 bases). CDR3 length: 15 residues. V was trimmed by 0 bases and J by 5 bases, leaving 13 bases between them. Germline V gives CDR1 SGDLS, CDR2 YYNGEE.